Listed below are T cell receptor beta chains from one sample, sequenced in a study of T-cell memory formation after mild COVID-19. From the 5' RACE reads, TCRdb called clonotypes with MiXCR, one entry per CDR3 protein. The sample yields under 300,000 distinct CDR3 sequences, 7% to 10% seen once. Specimen: PBMCs or a T cell subset sorted from them (not recorded which). The receptors here all came from a man aged 18 to 30 who had mild COVID-19 (a few samples of this study predate the infection). Cell type and time point are not known. The CDR3 runs from the conserved cysteine through the conserved F or W. A D gene is named only where the DNA matches it firmly. A row's size may be missing; if present it is once, few, many or a size class.

TRBJ2-2 | TRBD2 | - | TRBV6-6 | TGTGCCAGCAGTTACGGAAGGGGGTTGCCCGCCGGGACTAGCCGTATCACCGGGGAGCTGTTTTTT | CASSYGRGLPAGTSRITGELFF
TRBJ1-4 | TRBD1 | many | TRBV6-6 | TGTGCCAGCAGTTACTCGACAGGGCGTACTAATGAAAAACTGTTTTTT | CASSYSTGRTNEKLFF
TRBJ1-1 | - | few | TRBV12-3/TRBV12-4 | TGTGCCAGCAGTTTAGAAACCATGAACACTGAAGCTTTCTTT | CASSLETMNTEAFF
TRBJ2-5 | TRBD1 | few | TRBV10-1 | TGCGCCAGACGAGACAGGGGAGGTGAGACCCAGTACTTC | CARRDRGGETQYF
TRBJ2-1 | - | few | TRBV4-3 | TGCGCCAGCAGCCAAGACCCCAGGCTAGACTACAATGAGCAGTTCTTC | CASSQDPRLDYNEQFF
TRBJ1-5 | - | few | TRBV4-1 | TGCGCCAGCAGCCCAGGTCCGGGACAAACAGCTCAGCCCCAGCATTTT | CASSPGPGQTAQPQHF
TRBJ1-4 | TRBD1 | - | TRBV12-3/TRBV12-4 | TGTGCCAGCAGTTTGGTCGGGACAGGGAATGAAAAACTGTTTTTT | CASSLVGTGNEKLFF
TRBJ1-4 | - | few | TRBV25-1 | TGTGCCAGCAGTGACCTACAGGGCTCCAATGAAAAACTGTTTTTT | CASSDLQGSNEKLFF
TRBJ1-2 | TRBD1 | many | TRBV7-2 | TGTGCCAGCAGCTTAGAAGGGACAGTTAACTATGGCTACACCTTC | CASSLEGTVNYGYTF
TRBJ2-5 | TRBD1 | - | TRBV7-2 | TGTGCCAGCAGCTCCGACAGGGGGCGATCGACCCAGTACTTC | CASSSDRGRSTQYF
TRBJ2-2 | - | few | TRBV7-9 | TGTGCCAGCAGCCAGGGGACAACAGGCACCGGGGAGCTGTTTTTT | CASSQGTTGTGELFF
TRBJ1-2 | - | - | TRBV19 | TGTGCCAGCAGTTCGGGGGAGCTATGGTATGGCTACACCTTC | CASSSGELWYGYTF
TRBJ1-5 | - | - | TRBV2 | TGTGCCAGCAGTGTGCGGGGGTCCCATCAGCCCCAGCATTTT | CASSVRGSHQPQHF
TRBJ1-3 | - | few | TRBV6-6 | TGTGCCAGCAGTTCCTCAACACCAAGGGGACGTGGAAACACCATATATTTT | CASSSSTPRGRGNTIYF
TRBJ2-3 | TRBD2 | many | TRBV10-3 | TGTGCCATCAGCCGGACTAGCGGGGGGGCGGGAGATACGCAGTATTTT | CAISRTSGGAGDTQYF
TRBJ1-2 | TRBD1 | - | TRBV7-3 | TGTGCCAGCAGCTTCCCCGGGACAGGGACACAAACCTTC | CASSFPGTGTQTF
TRBJ2-5 | TRBD1 | many | TRBV7-2 | TGTGCCAGCAGCTTAGACAGGGGGATAGTGGGCACCCAGTACTTC | CASSLDRGIVGTQYF
TRBJ2-1 | TRBD1 | - | TRBV7-9 | TGTGCCAGCAGCTTTGCACAGGGGGCCGGGTACAATGAGCAGTTCTTC | CASSFAQGAGYNEQFF
TRBJ2-1 | TRBD1 | many | TRBV6-6 | TGTGCCAGCAGAAAGGGACAGGGACTCGACAATGAGCAGTTCTTC | CASRKGQGLDNEQFF
TRBJ2-1 | TRBD2 | - | TRBV27 | TGTGCCAGCAGTTTGCGGACTAGTCCGTACAATGAGCAGTTCTTC | CASSLRTSPYNEQFF
TRBJ1-2 | TRBD1 | - | TRBV9 | TGTGCCAGCAGCTTCCAGACAGGGCTTTCTGGCTACACCTTC | CASSFQTGLSGYTF
TRBJ2-3 | - | few | TRBV20-1 | TGCAGTGAGAAGAAGTTTGGGGATACGCAGTATTTT | CSEKKFGDTQYF
TRBJ1-1 | - | - | TRBV6-5 | TGTGCCAGCAGCCGCCTAACACAAATGAACACTGAAGCTTTCTTT | CASSRLTQMNTEAFF
TRBJ1-2 | TRBD1 | few | TRBV12-3/TRBV12-4 | TGTGCCAGCGGACAGGGGGAGAGGGGCTACACCTTC | CASGQGERGYTF
TRBJ2-7 | TRBD2 | few | TRBV27 | TGTGCCAGCAGTTTAAGGAGCGCGGGGGGCAGGTACGAGCAGTACTTC | CASSLRSAGGRYEQYF
TRBJ2-5 | - | - | TRBV4-3 | TGCGCCAGCAGCCAAGAGGAGGGTCCCGAGACCCAGTACTTC | CASSQEEGPETQYF
TRBJ2-5 | TRBD2 | many | TRBV12-3/TRBV12-4 | TGTGCCAGCAGCCGGCGGGGGGGCGGAGAGACCCAGTACTTC | CASSRRGGGETQYF
TRBJ2-6 | TRBD1 | few | TRBV12-3/TRBV12-4 | TGTGCCAGCGGGACAGTTGGGGCCAACGTCCTGACTTTC | CASGTVGANVLTF
TRBJ2-3 | - | many | TRBV7-2 | TGTGCCAGCAGCTTATACGGCCCCACAGATACGCAGTATTTT | CASSLYGPTDTQYF
TRBJ2-3 | - | few | TRBV3-1 | TGTGCCAGCAGCCAAGTATCCGGCCTGAGCACAGATACGCAGTATTTT | CASSQVSGLSTDTQYF
TRBJ2-3 | - | - | TRBV20-1 | TGCAGTGCTAGGCCATTTGAGCTCCCAGATACGCAGTATTTT | CSARPFELPDTQYF
TRBJ1-4 | TRBD1 | few | TRBV6-1 | TGTGCCAGCAGTGAGGAGGACAGGGGATTGCGTGAAAAACTGTTTTTT | CASSEEDRGLREKLFF
TRBJ2-1 | TRBD2 | - | TRBV18 | TGTGCCAGCTCTTATAGCGGGGGGCCCTACAATGAGCAGTTCTTC | CASSYSGGPYNEQFF
TRBJ2-1 | - | few | TRBV15 | TGTGCCACCAGCACACGCCGGGACGGGAACAATGAGCAGTTCTTC | CATSTRRDGNNEQFF
TRBJ2-5 | TRBD1 | few | TRBV29-1 | TGCAGCGCCGGCGACAGGGTTCGACAAGAGACCCAGTACTTC | CSAGDRVRQETQYF
TRBJ2-4 | TRBD1 | - | TRBV6-2/TRBV6-3 | TGTGCCAGCAGTTACTCTCGGGACAGGGCGTCGAGGAACATTCAGTACTTC | CASSYSRDRASRNIQYF
TRBJ2-7 | - | few | TRBV7-2 | TGTGCCAGCAGCTTAGCCGCCGGGACACCCTACGAGCAGTACTTC | CASSLAAGTPYEQYF
TRBJ2-5 | - | many | TRBV29-1 | TGCAGCGTTGAAAGCGGTTCGTCGACAGAGACCCAGTACTTC | CSVESGSSTETQYF
TRBJ2-1 | - | few | TRBV20-1 | TGCAGTGCTAGGGACTTCACCTCCTACAATGAGCAGTTCTTC | CSARDFTSYNEQFF
TRBJ2-3 | TRBD2 | - | TRBV7-8 | TGTGCCAGCAGCTTAGTGGGAGGGGCGGACACAGATACGCAGTATTTT | CASSLVGGADTDTQYF
TRBJ1-5 | - | few | TRBV7-2 | TGTGCCAGCAGCTCCCTAGCCGGACAGCCCCAGCATTTT | CASSSLAGQPQHF
TRBJ2-7 | - | few | TRBV29-1 | TGCAGCGTCCTCGACTACGAGCAGTACTTC | CSVLDYEQYF